This TCR beta chain appears in the sequencing data of a study of cytomegalovirus exposure and HLA in healthy donors. The donors (healthy individuals) were bone marrow donors. In this sample, this clone turned up a few times. No antigen is known for it. CDR3 size: 14 residues. V trimming: 7 bases; J trimming: 4 bases; junction bases outside the gene matches: 7. Germline CDR1 and CDR2: SGHRS and YFSETQ. Broader study findings: Several of the most significant clusters appeared linked to common viral pathogens, based on a later analysis. For TCR beta chains, V- and J-gene trimming was later linked to a missense DCLRE1C variant.

In the PCR, 60 Vbeta and 13 Jbeta primers were used. Sequencing used immunoSEQ multiplex PCR; TCRdb keeps in-frame clones, though not all of them. The table includes about 160,000 clones, over 60% detected once. The rearrangement uses TRBV5-1 and TRBJ2-2; 7 bases fit TRBD2. This TCR came from a woman in her 40s in good health and CMV-seronegative. Sequenced material: PBMCs. The CDR3 sequence: CASFWGGATGELFF. The CDR3 bases are TGCGCCAGCTTCTGGGGGGGAGCCACCGGGGAGCTGTTTTTT.